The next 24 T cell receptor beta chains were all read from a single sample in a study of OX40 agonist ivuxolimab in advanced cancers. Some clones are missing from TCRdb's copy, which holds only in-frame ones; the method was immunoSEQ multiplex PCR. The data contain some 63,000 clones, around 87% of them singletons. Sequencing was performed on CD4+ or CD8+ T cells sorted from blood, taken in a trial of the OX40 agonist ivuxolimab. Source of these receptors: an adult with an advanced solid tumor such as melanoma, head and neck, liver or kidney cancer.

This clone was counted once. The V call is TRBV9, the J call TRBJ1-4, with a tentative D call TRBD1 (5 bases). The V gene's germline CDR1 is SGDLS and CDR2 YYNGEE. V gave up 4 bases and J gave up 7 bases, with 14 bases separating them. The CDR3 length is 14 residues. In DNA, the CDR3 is TGTGCCAGCAGCCCCCCAGGGTTAGGTGAAAAACTGTTTTTT. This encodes CASSPPGLGEKLFF.

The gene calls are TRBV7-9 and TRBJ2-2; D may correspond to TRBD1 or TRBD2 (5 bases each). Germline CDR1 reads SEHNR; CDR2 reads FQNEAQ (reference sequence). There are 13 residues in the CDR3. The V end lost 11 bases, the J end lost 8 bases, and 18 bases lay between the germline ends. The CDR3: CAVAGASGGELFF. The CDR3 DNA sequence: TGTGCCGTTGCCGGGGCCTCCGGGGGGGAGCTGTTTTTT.

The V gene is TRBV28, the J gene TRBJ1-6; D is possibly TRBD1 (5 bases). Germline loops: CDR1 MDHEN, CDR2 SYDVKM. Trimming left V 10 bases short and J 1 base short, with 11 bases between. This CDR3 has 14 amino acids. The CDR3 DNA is TGTGCCACCACGGGGGGGTCCTATAATTCACCCCTCCACTTT. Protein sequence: CATTGGSYNSPLHF.

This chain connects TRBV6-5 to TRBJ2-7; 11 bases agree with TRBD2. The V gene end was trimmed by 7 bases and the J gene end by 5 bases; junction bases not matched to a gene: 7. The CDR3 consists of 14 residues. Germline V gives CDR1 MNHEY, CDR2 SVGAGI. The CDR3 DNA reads TGTGCCAGCAAAACTAGCGGGAGCGCCCACGAGCAGTACTTC. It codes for CASKTSGSAHEQYF.

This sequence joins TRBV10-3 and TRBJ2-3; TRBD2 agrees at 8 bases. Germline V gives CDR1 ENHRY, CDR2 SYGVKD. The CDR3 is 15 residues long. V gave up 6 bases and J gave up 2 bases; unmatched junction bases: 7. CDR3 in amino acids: CAISISGDLTDTQYF. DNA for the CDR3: TGTGCCATCAGCATTAGCGGGGATCTCACAGATACGCAGTATTTT.

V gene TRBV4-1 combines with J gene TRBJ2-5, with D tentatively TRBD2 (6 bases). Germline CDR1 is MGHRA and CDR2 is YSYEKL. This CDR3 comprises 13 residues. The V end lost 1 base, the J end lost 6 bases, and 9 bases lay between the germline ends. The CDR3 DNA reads TGCGCCAGCAGCCAAGGGGGGGAAAAGACCCAGTACTTC. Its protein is CASSQGGEKTQYF.

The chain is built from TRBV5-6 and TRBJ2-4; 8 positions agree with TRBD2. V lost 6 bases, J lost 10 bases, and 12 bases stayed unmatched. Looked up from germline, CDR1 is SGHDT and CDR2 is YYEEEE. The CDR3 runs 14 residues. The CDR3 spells CASNTGTSVSIQYF. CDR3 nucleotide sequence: TGTGCCAGCAATACCGGGACTAGTGTGTCTATTCAGTACTTC.

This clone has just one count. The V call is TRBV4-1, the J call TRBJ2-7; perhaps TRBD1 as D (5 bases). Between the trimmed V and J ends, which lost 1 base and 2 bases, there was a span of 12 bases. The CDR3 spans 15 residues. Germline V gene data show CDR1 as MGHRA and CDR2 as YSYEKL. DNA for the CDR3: TGCGCCAGCAGCCAAGTGGGCAGGGCGACCTACGAGCAGTACTTC. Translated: CASSQVGRATYEQYF.

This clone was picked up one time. This CDR3 reads CASSRGETQYF. In DNA form, the CDR3 reads TGTGCCAGCAGCCGAGGGGAGACCCAGTACTTC. The genes are TRBV6-1 and TRBJ2-5, with D perhaps TRBD2 (5 bases). The germline V gene has CDR1 MNHNS and CDR2 SASEGT. This CDR3 has 11 residues. V lost 6 bases, J lost 5 bases, and 7 bases lay in between.

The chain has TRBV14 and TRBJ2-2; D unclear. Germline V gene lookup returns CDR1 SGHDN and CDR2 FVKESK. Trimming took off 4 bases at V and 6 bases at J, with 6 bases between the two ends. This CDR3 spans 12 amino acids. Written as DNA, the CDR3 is TGTGCCAGCAGCCGGAAATCCGGGGAGCTGTTTTTT. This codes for CASSRKSGELFF.

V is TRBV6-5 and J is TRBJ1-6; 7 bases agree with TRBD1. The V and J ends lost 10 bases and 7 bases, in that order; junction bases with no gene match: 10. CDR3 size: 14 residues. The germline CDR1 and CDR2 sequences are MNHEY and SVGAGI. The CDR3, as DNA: TGTGCCACCATGGCGGGACAGACAAATTCACCCCTCCACTTT. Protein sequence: CATMAGQTNSPLHF.

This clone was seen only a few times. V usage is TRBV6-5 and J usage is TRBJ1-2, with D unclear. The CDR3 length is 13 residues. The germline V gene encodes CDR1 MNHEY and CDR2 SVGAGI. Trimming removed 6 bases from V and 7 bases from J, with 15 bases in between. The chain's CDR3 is CASSPGRWGGYTF. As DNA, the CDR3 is TGTGCCAGCAGCCCAGGACGCTGGGGTGGCTACACCTTC.

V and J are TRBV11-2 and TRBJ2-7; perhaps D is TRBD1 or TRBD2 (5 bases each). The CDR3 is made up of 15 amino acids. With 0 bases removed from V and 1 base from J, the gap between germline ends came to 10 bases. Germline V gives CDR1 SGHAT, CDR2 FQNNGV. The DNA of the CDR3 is TGTGCCAGCAGCTTAGAGGGGACCTATTCCTACGAGCAGTACTTC. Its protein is CASSLEGTYSYEQYF.

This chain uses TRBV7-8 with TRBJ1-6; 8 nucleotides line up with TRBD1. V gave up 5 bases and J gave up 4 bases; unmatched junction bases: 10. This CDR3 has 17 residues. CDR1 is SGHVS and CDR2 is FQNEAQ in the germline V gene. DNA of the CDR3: TGTGCCAGCAGCATAGACAGGGGATTCACTTATAATTCACCCCTCCACTTT. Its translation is CASSIDRGFTYNSPLHF.

The CDR3 region has the DNA TGTGCCTGGAGCCGACAGGGGGTCAGCAAGACCCAGTACTTC. Protein product: CAWSRQGVSKTQYF. The chain has TRBV30 and TRBJ2-5, with 9 bases aligning to TRBD1. This CDR3 is built from 14 residues. The V gene's germline CDR1 is GTSNPN and CDR2 SVGIG (reference sequence). Losses at the gene ends were 3 bases for V and 6 bases for J; bases not matched to a gene: 8.

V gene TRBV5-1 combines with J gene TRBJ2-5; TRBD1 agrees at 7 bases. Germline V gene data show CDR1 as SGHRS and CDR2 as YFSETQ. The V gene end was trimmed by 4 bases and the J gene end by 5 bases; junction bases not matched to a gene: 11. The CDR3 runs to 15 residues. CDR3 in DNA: TGCGCCAGCAGCATCGGTCAGGGGGTAGCGGAGACCCAGTACTTC. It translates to CASSIGQGVAETQYF.

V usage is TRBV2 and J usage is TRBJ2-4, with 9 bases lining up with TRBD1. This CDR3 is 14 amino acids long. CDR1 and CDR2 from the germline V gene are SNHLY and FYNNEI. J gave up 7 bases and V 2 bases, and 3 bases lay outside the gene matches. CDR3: CASSEPGTGNIQYF. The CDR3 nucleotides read TGTGCCAGCAGTGAACCCGGGACAGGGAACATTCAGTACTTC.

CDR3 DNA sequence: TGTGCCAGCTCACCACAAAGGATAGGGGTCGGGAACACTGAAGCTTTCTTT. This translates into CASSPQRIGVGNTEAFF. J is TRBJ1-1 and V is TRBV18; D may be TRBD1 (5 bases). CDR3 size: 17 residues. Germline CDR1 KGHSH, CDR2 LQKENI. The germline V and J ends were trimmed by 1 base and 1 base, with 16 bases remaining between them.

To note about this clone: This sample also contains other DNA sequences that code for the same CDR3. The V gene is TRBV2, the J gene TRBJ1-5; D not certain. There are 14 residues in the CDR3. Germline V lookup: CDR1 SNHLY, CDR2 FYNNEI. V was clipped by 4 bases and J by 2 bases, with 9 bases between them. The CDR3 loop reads CASSVERGNQPQHF. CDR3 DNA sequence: TGTGCCAGCAGTGTAGAAAGGGGCAATCAGCCCCAGCATTTT.

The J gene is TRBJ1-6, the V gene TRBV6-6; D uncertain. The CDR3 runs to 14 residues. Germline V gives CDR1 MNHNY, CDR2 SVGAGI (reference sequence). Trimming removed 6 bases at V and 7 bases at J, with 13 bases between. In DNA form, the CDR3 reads TGTGCCAGCAGATCGGGAAACCCGAATTCACCCCTCCACTTT. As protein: CASRSGNPNSPLHF.

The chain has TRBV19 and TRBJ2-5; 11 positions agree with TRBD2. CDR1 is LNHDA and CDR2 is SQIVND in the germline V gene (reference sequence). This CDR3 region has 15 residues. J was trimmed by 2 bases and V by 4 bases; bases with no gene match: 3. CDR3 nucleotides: TGTGCCAGTAGTAGGGGACTAGCGGTACAAGAGACCCAGTACTTC. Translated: CASSRGLAVQETQYF.

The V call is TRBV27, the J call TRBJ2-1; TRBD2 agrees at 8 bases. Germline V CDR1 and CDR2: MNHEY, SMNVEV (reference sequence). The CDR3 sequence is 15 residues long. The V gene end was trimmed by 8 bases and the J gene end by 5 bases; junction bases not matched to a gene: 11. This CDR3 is CASSQRAGVNNEQFF. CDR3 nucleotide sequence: TGTGCCAGCTCCCAAAGAGCGGGAGTAAACAATGAGCAGTTCTTC.

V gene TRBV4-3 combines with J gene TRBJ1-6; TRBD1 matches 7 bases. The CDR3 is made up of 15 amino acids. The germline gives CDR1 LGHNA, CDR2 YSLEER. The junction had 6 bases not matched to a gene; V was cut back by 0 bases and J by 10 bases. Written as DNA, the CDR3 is TGCGCCAGCAGCCAAGATCGACAGGGTTGGTCACCCCTCCACTTT. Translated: CASSQDRQGWSPLHF.

DNA for the CDR3: TGTGCCAGCTCACCAATCGGAGGAGAAGGGGCAAACACCATATATTTT. As protein: CASSPIGGEGANTIYF. The V and J genes are TRBV18 and TRBJ1-3, with D perhaps TRBD1 (5 bases). V was cut by 2 bases and J by 6 bases, with 17 bases left in between. CDR3 length: 16 amino acids. From germline, CDR1 is KGHSH and CDR2 LQKENI.